The 17 T cell receptor beta chains presented below share a single source sample, sequenced in a study of identical twins. TCRdb re-called the 5' RACE reads through MiXCR, storing one row per CDR3 protein. The sample comprises under 450,000 distinct CDR3 sequences, 18% of which are singletons, and around 10% rests with the top ten. The sequenced sample consisted of naive T cells sorted from blood. Source of these receptors: a man aged 45-65 years in good health.

The rearrangement links TRBV28 to TRBJ1-1; the D gene is possibly TRBD1 (5 bases). V was clipped by 3 bases and J by 5 bases, with 7 bases between them. This CDR3 region has 12 residues. Germline values: CDR1 MDHEN, CDR2 SYDVKM. CDR3 DNA sequence: TGTGCCAGCAGTTTCTGGGGGACTGAAGCTTTCTTT. Amino acid sequence: CASSFWGTEAFF.

This clonotype has a count of ten or more. The V gene is TRBV6-5, the J gene TRBJ1-1; D is undetermined. This CDR3 spans 12 amino acids. The V and J ends lost 5 bases and 8 bases respectively, with 12 bases between them. From germline, CDR1 is MNHEY and CDR2 SVGAGI. CDR3 residues: CASSPGIREAFF. In nucleotides, the CDR3 is TGTGCCAGCAGTCCAGGAATCCGAGAAGCTTTCTTT.

The chain has TRBV7-2 and TRBJ2-4; 11 bases fit TRBD2. V gave up 5 bases and J gave up 7 bases; unmatched junction bases: 7. CDR3 size: 15 residues. Germline V gives CDR1 SGHTA, CDR2 FQGNSA. DNA of the CDR3: TGTGCCAGCAGCCTTCGGGCTAGCGGGGGGAACATTCAGTACTTC. Its translation is CASSLRASGGNIQYF.

The V call is TRBV19, the J call TRBJ2-7; D is possibly TRBD1 or TRBD2 (5 bases each). This CDR3 is built from 13 residues. V lost 3 bases and J lost 5, with 11 bases in between. The germline gives CDR1 LNHDA, CDR2 SQIVND (reference sequence). The CDR3, as DNA: TGTGCCAGTAGTATCACGGTGGGACACGAGCAGTACTTC. Translated: CASSITVGHEQYF.

This clonotype occurred many times. This chain links TRBV20-1 with TRBJ1-2; maybe TRBD1 (6 bases). The V end was cut by 3 bases, the J end by 3 bases, with 17 bases between. The CDR3 runs 15 residues. Germline CDR1 is DFQATT and CDR2 is SNEGSKA (reference sequence). CDR3 DNA sequence: TGCAGTGCTAGTCGGACAGCCTACGAGGACTATGGCTACACCTTC. Its translation is CSASRTAYEDYGYTF.

The chain combines TRBV7-8 with TRBJ2-6; perhaps TRBD1 as D (5 bases). The germline CDR1 and CDR2 sequences are SGHVS and FQNEAQ. Trimming cost V 5 bases and J 1 base, with 12 bases left between them. The CDR3 loop spans 16 amino acids. The chain's CDR3 is CASSPAQGSGANVLTF. CDR3 DNA sequence: TGTGCCAGCAGCCCCGCGCAGGGATCTGGGGCCAACGTCCTGACTTTC.

This clonotype has just a few counts. The genes are TRBV23-1 and TRBJ2-3; 13 bases map to TRBD2. TRBV23-1 qualifies as an ORF whose function is uncertain. Losses at the gene ends were 6 bases for V and 3 bases for J; bases not matched to a gene: 6. The CDR3 is 16 residues long. The CDR3 nucleotides are TGCGCCAGCAGGGGTATGACTAGCGGGAGGACAGATACGCAGTATTTT. Translated, it gives CASRGMTSGRTDTQYF.

This chain connects TRBV28 to TRBJ1-1; TRBD1 aligns across 9 bases. The V gene's germline CDR1 is MDHEN and CDR2 SYDVKM. V was clipped by 5 bases and J by 5 bases; unmatched bases: 9. The CDR3 is 15 amino acids. Written as DNA, the CDR3 is TGTGCCAGCAGTCCCTGGGGACAGGGAGGTACTGAAGCTTTCTTT. This gives the protein CASSPWGQGGTEAFF.

This clonotype has at least ten counts. This chain joins TRBV6-2 or TRBV6-3 and TRBJ2-1; 7 bases fit TRBD2. CDR3 size: 14 residues. J lost 10 bases, V lost 2 bases, and 8 bases had no gene match. Per germline, CDR1 MNHEY and CDR2 SVGEGT. CDR3 loop: CASSYTGGRAEQFF. CDR3 in DNA: TGTGCCAGCAGTTACACGGGGGGTCGGGCGGAGCAGTTCTTC.

This clonotype was observed a few times. The chain couples TRBV28 to TRBJ2-7; D not certain. The CDR3 is 14 amino acids. Between the trimmed V and J ends, which lost 3 bases and 3 bases, there was a span of 12 bases. In germline, CDR1 is MDHEN, CDR2 SYDVKM. The CDR3 here is CASSFQWQRYEQYF. In nucleotides, the CDR3 is TGTGCCAGCAGTTTCCAGTGGCAGCGCTACGAGCAGTACTTC.

This clonotype appeared many times. The V call is TRBV20-1, the J call TRBJ2-5, with D maybe TRBD2 (5 bases). This CDR3 contains 13 residues. Germline CDR1 is DFQATT and CDR2 is SNEGSKA (reference sequence). Trimming left V 2 bases short and J 2 bases short, with 9 bases between. The CDR3 DNA follows: TGCAGTGCTAGACGGCCGGGGCAAGAGACCCAGTACTTC. Translated: CSARRPGQETQYF.

This clonotype has a handful of counts. This rearrangement joins TRBV3-1 to TRBJ2-1; tentatively, D is TRBD2 (7 bases). Germline loops: CDR1 LGHDT, CDR2 YNNKEL (reference sequence). The CDR3 contains 14 residues. Trimming removed 3 bases from V and 5 bases from J, with 11 bases in between. Here the CDR3 reads CASSHGGRDNEQFF. As DNA, the CDR3 is TGTGCCAGCAGCCACGGGGGGCGAGACAATGAGCAGTTCTTC.

This clonotype was picked up a small number of times. V and J are TRBV4-3 and TRBJ1-3; D unresolved. The CDR3 consists of 16 residues. V lost 0 bases, J lost 0 bases, and 9 bases lay in between. Germline loops: CDR1 LGHNA, CDR2 YSLEER. The CDR3 region has the DNA TGCGCCAGCAGCCAAGATCTTCGGATCTCTGGAAACACCATATATTTT. It codes for CASSQDLRISGNTIYF.

This chain uses TRBV29-1 with TRBJ2-3, with D possibly TRBD2 on 5 matching bases. Germline assignment: CDR1 SQVTM and CDR2 ANQGSEA. There are 14 residues in the CDR3. The chain's CDR3 is CTPIPAEEGDTQYF. CDR3 nucleotides: TGCACCCCGATCCCAGCGGAAGAGGGAGATACGCAGTATTTT.

The chain combines TRBV18 with TRBJ1-1, with D hard to call. Germline CDR1 is KGHSH and CDR2 is LQKENI. Trimming stripped 4 bases from V and 4 bases from J, with 10 bases between. The CDR3 has 13 residues. DNA of the CDR3: TGTGCCAGCTCACTTACAGCAAGCACTGAAGCTTTCTTT. Residues: CASSLTASTEAFF.

J is TRBJ2-7 and V is TRBV12-3 or TRBV12-4; 9 bases match TRBD1. Trimming removed 2 bases from V and 2 bases from J; junction bases left unmatched: 13. This CDR3 is 18 amino acids long. The CDR3 protein is CASSLTGGGWTGAYEQYF. The CDR3 DNA follows: TGTGCCAGCAGTTTAACGGGTGGAGGTTGGACAGGGGCCTACGAGCAGTACTTC.

This clonotype has ten or more counts. The V and J genes are TRBV4-2 and TRBJ2-7; no firm D call. The CDR3 has 14 amino acids. Trimming shortened V by 0 bases and J by 4 bases, and 10 bases separated the two germline ends. Germline V lookup: CDR1 LGHNA, CDR2 YNFKEQ. CDR3 in DNA: TGTGCCAGCAGCCAAGATAGGACGGCTTACGAGCAGTACTTC. It codes for CASSQDRTAYEQYF.